Each of the 23 T cell receptor beta chains below was sequenced from the same sample in a study of technical replicates of blood from several donors. Sequencing used immunoSEQ multiplex PCR; TCRdb keeps in-frame clones, though not all of them. The data hold about 83,000 clones, with approximately 96% observed a single time. Sample: T cells isolated from PBMCs. The receptor source for this set is a human donor in good health.

V is TRBV27 and J is TRBJ2-7; D is perhaps TRBD1 (5 bases). Germline assignment: CDR1 MNHEY and CDR2 SMNVEV (reference sequence). Trimming took 5 bases from V and 0 from J, leaving 8 bases between them. The CDR3 has 13 residues. The CDR3 nucleotides are TGTGCCAGCAGTCTGGACATCTCCTACGAGCAGTACTTC. Translated, it gives CASSLDISYEQYF.

The gene calls are TRBV27 and TRBJ2-7; 10 nucleotides agree with TRBD1. This CDR3 is built from 14 residues. Trimming at V came to 2 bases and at J to 5 bases, leaving 3 bases not matched to a gene. Germline V gene lookup returns CDR1 MNHEY and CDR2 SMNVEV (reference sequence). The CDR3 loop is CASSLGTGVHEQYF. CDR3 DNA: TGTGCCAGCAGTTTAGGGACAGGGGTCCACGAGCAGTACTTC.

This chain joins TRBV6-5 and TRBJ1-1, with TRBD1 matching over 8 bases. V lost 10 bases and J lost 2; bases outside the gene matches: 6. This CDR3 has 13 amino acids. Germline CDR1 MNHEY, CDR2 SVGAGI. CDR3 in DNA: TGTGCCATCAATGGACAGGGCAACACTGAAGCTTTCTTT. This sequence encodes CAINGQGNTEAFF.

V usage is TRBV7-2 and J usage is TRBJ1-2, with 8 nucleotides matching TRBD1. Germline trimming cut 4 bases from V and 5 bases from J; bases unmatched to any gene: 9. The CDR3 is made up of 15 amino acids. Germline V gives CDR1 SGHTA, CDR2 FQGNSA. The CDR3 loop reads CASSYTGTGRYGYTF. In nucleotides, the CDR3 is TGTGCCAGCAGCTACACCGGGACAGGACGATATGGCTACACCTTC.

This chain connects TRBV19 to TRBJ2-7, with TRBD1 matching 10 bases. The CDR3 has 16 amino acids. J lost 3 bases, V lost 5 bases, and 10 bases had no gene match. Looked up from germline, CDR1 is LNHDA and CDR2 is SQIVND (reference sequence). The CDR3 sequence is CASSAGTGDLYYEQYF. Here the CDR3 DNA reads TGTGCCAGTAGTGCCGGGACAGGGGACCTTTACTACGAGCAGTACTTC.

The sample holds one count of this clone. DNA of the CDR3: TGTGCCAGTAGTAGTCAGGGGGACAGGGTGGCCGGGGAGCTGTTTTTT. Its translation: CASSSQGDRVAGELFF. The chain combines TRBV19 with TRBJ2-2; 9 nucleotides line up with TRBD1. Germline values: CDR1 LNHDA, CDR2 SQIVND (reference sequence). V lost 4 bases, J lost 6 bases, and 9 bases stayed unmatched. The CDR3 length is 16 residues.

The rearrangement joins TRBV29-1 to TRBJ2-3; D may be TRBD2 (5 bases). Trimming cost V 4 bases and J 2 bases, with 10 bases left between them. The CDR3 totals 13 residues. Germline values: CDR1 SQVTM, CDR2 ANQGSEA. The CDR3 sequence is CSVAPGNTDTQYF. The CDR3 coding sequence is TGCAGCGTTGCGCCCGGGAACACAGATACGCAGTATTTT.

The V and J genes are TRBV4-1 and TRBJ2-7; the match to TRBD2 covers 7 bases. The CDR3 spans 14 residues. Trimming at V came to 4 bases and at J to 5 bases, leaving 8 bases not matched to a gene. The germline V gene has CDR1 MGHRA and CDR2 YSYEKL. CDR3 bases: TGCGCCAGCAGCCTCTGGGGGGGGAGTAACGAGCAGTACTTC. It codes for CASSLWGGSNEQYF.

The rearrangement uses TRBV19 and TRBJ2-1; 8 nucleotides align to TRBD1. Per the germline V gene, CDR1 is LNHDA and CDR2 is SQIVND (reference sequence). This CDR3 has 12 amino acids. The V and J ends lost 10 bases and 6 bases, in that order; junction bases with no gene match: 5. The CDR3 is CATEGQGNEQFF. CDR3 sequence (DNA): TGTGCCACAGAAGGACAGGGCAATGAGCAGTTCTTC.

The chain links TRBV11-3 to TRBJ2-1; 11 bases are a match to TRBD2. After removal of 1 base from V and 6 bases from J, the junction contained 5 bases not matched to a gene. This CDR3 contains 16 residues. In germline, CDR1 is SGHNT, CDR2 YENEEA. The CDR3 sequence: CASSLVSSGRVNEQFF. The CDR3 DNA reads TGTGCCAGCAGCTTAGTTAGTAGCGGGAGGGTCAATGAGCAGTTCTTC.

The CDR3 reads CASTPGTTNEKLFF. CDR3 in DNA: TGTGCCAGCACACCAGGAACAACTAATGAAAAACTGTTTTTT. The V gene is TRBV9, the J gene TRBJ1-4; D unresolved. Looked up from germline, CDR1 is SGDLS and CDR2 is YYNGEE. Between the trimmed V and J ends, which lost 6 bases and 0 bases, there was a span of 9 bases. The CDR3 covers 14 residues.

J is TRBJ2-7 and V is TRBV7-9; TRBD2 matches 9 bases. CDR1 SEHNR and CDR2 FQNEAQ come from the germline V gene (reference sequence). There are 15 residues in the CDR3. V trimming: 4 bases; J trimming: 2 bases; junction bases outside the gene matches: 6. CDR3 bases: TGTGCCAGCAGCTCTACGGGACTAGCAGCCTACGAGCAGTACTTC. It encodes CASSSTGLAAYEQYF. The whole variable domain, remainder taken from reference TRBV7-9 and TRBJ2-7, is DTGVSQNPRHKITKRGQNVTFRCDPISEHNRLYWYRQTLGQGPEFLTYFQNEAQLEKSRLLSDRFSAERPKGSFSTLEIQRTEQGDSAMYLCASSSTGLAAYEQYFGPGTRLTVT.

The rearrangement uses TRBV11-2 and TRBJ1-1; no clear D. Germline values: CDR1 SGHAT, CDR2 FQNNGV. This CDR3 comprises 14 residues. Trimming took 2 bases from V and 0 from J, leaving 7 bases between them. The CDR3 bases are TGTGCCAGCAGCTTAACGAGAATGAACACTGAAGCTTTCTTT. Encoded protein: CASSLTRMNTEAFF.

V usage is TRBV5-6 and J usage is TRBJ2-4; possible D gene TRBD2, 5 bases. Trimming shortened V by 4 bases and J by 2 bases, and 19 bases separated the two germline ends. This CDR3 region has 17 residues. Per the germline V gene, CDR1 is SGHDT and CDR2 is YYEEEE. CDR3 nucleotides: TGTGCCAGCAGCAAACGTTTGCAACCGGGAACCAAAAACATTCAGTACTTC. Translating gives CASSKRLQPGTKNIQYF.

J is TRBJ2-5 and V is TRBV5-1; a possible D gene is TRBD2 (6 bases). Germline CDR1 and CDR2: SGHRS and YFSETQ. V gave up 0 bases and J gave up 4 bases, with 7 bases separating them. The CDR3 sequence is 13 residues long. The CDR3 DNA is TGCGCCAGCAGCTTGGGCGGGATAGAGACCCAGTACTTC. It translates to CASSLGGIETQYF. The variable domain in full, completed from reference TRBV5-1 and TRBJ2-5, reads KAGVTQTPRYLIKTRGQQVTLSCSPISGHRSVSWYQQTPGQGLQFLFEYFSETQRNKGNFPGRFSGRQFSNSRSEMNVSTLELGDSALYLCASSLGGIETQYFGPGTRLLVL.

The chain joins TRBV4-2 to TRBJ2-1; D perhaps matches TRBD2 (5 bases). Per the germline V gene, CDR1 is LGHNA and CDR2 is YNFKEQ. V was clipped by 3 bases and J by 10 bases, with 10 bases between them. The CDR3 length is 12 residues. CDR3 DNA: TGTGCCAGCAGCCAGGATAGGAGGGAGCAGTTCTTC. Protein sequence: CASSQDRREQFF.

The chain has TRBV6-5 and TRBJ2-2; D is unresolved. V was shortened by 5 bases and J by 5 bases, with 9 bases between the two germline ends. Germline V CDR1 and CDR2: MNHEY, SVGAGI. The CDR3 totals 13 residues. CDR3 protein: CASSPSSTGELFF. The CDR3 nucleotides read TGTGCCAGCAGTCCTTCGAGTACCGGGGAGCTGTTTTTT.

The J gene is TRBJ2-7, the V gene TRBV2; D remains ambiguous. With 3 bases removed from V and 5 bases from J, the gap between germline ends came to 5 bases. The germline CDR1 and CDR2 sequences are SNHLY and FYNNEI. The CDR3 runs to 11 residues. The CDR3 DNA sequence: TGTGCCAGCAGTGACAGGAACGAGCAGTACTTC. Its translation is CASSDRNEQYF.

The rearrangement uses TRBV7-3 and TRBJ2-2; maybe TRBD2 (6 bases). The CDR3 extends over 15 amino acids. Germline assignment: CDR1 SGHTA and CDR2 FQGTGA. Trimming left V 7 bases short and J 1 base short, with 13 bases between. This CDR3 is CASKRSGQNTGELFF. The CDR3 DNA sequence: TGTGCCAGCAAGAGAAGCGGGCAGAACACCGGGGAGCTGTTTTTT.

The V gene is TRBV29-1, the J gene TRBJ1-2, with TRBD1 as a possible D gene (5 bases). The germline CDR1 and CDR2 sequences are SQVTM and ANQGSEA. The CDR3 contains 12 residues. V gave up 3 bases and J gave up 8 bases, with 13 bases separating them. CDR3 in DNA: TGCAGCGTTGAGGGACTCCATCGGGGCTACACCTTC. This codes for CSVEGLHRGYTF.

The rearrangement joins TRBV5-1 to TRBJ2-7; 11 bases align to TRBD1. Germline CDR1 reads SGHRS; CDR2 reads YFSETQ. The CDR3 sequence is 13 residues long. Trimming removed 4 bases from V and 7 bases from J; junction bases left unmatched: 4. Here the CDR3 reads CASSGGQGGEQYF. The CDR3 DNA is TGCGCCAGCAGCGGGGGACAGGGGGGAGAGCAGTACTTC.

The chain employs TRBV6-5 and TRBJ2-1; 9 nucleotides line up with TRBD2. Per the germline V gene, CDR1 is MNHEY and CDR2 is SVGAGI. The CDR3 has 16 amino acids. Trimming at V came to 4 bases and at J to 6 bases, leaving 10 bases not matched to a gene. The CDR3 DNA sequence: TGTGCCAGCAGTTTACCCCCTAGCGGGATGGGCAATGAGCAGTTCTTC. Its translation: CASSLPPSGMGNEQFF.

The V gene is TRBV6-5, the J gene TRBJ2-3; D may be TRBD1 (6 bases). CDR3 size: 14 residues. Germline V lookup: CDR1 MNHEY, CDR2 SVGAGI. V was shortened by 6 bases and J by 1 base, with 11 bases between the two germline ends. The CDR3 DNA reads TGTGCCAGCAGATCCCCAGGGGGCACAGATACGCAGTATTTT. This codes for CASRSPGGTDTQYF.